Presented here are 2 T cell receptor beta chains from one specimen sequenced in a study of OX40 agonist ivuxolimab in advanced cancers. Here immunoSEQ multiplex PCR was the method, and the copy in TCRdb shows in-frame clones only, minus some. The repertoire holds about 50,000 clones, with around 84% as singletons. The material sequenced was CD4+ or CD8+ T cells sorted from blood, taken in a trial of the OX40 agonist ivuxolimab. The origin of the receptors is an adult with an advanced solid tumor such as melanoma, head and neck, liver or kidney cancer.

The rearrangement joins TRBV6-5 to TRBJ1-1; a weak D match, TRBD1 (6 bases). Looked up from germline, CDR1 is MNHEY and CDR2 is SVGAGI. V lost 6 bases to trimming and J lost 1 base, with 9 bases between them. This CDR3 is 13 amino acids long. The CDR3 DNA follows: TGTGCCAGCAGATCGACAGGGAACACTGAAGCTTTCTTT. The encoded protein is CASRSTGNTEAFF.

V gene TRBV6-6 combines with J gene TRBJ2-2; D is unclear. Looked up from germline, CDR1 is MNHNY and CDR2 is SVGAGI (reference sequence). The CDR3 length is 14 residues. The V and J ends lost 5 bases and 1 base respectively, with 8 bases between them. CDR3 region: CASSASRNTGELFF. In DNA form, the CDR3 reads TGTGCCAGCAGTGCGTCGAGGAACACCGGGGAGCTGTTTTTT.